This TCR beta chain was observed in a study of cytotoxic CD8 clonotypes in ibrutinib-treated CLL. In the study overall: Of the patients, about a dozen were relapsed/refractory, around 16 treatment-naive and under 18 IGHV unmutated. Partial responses numbered around 24 and complete responses 2; after a median about 74 months, roughly 15 stayed remitted and roughly twelve progressed. Study findings and constraints: Clonality climbed at ibrutinib response, then dropped toward baseline at progression. Patients with sustained remission and those progressing were sampled at differing times.

The protocol was immunoSEQ multiplex PCR, while the TCRdb copy is restricted to in-frame clones and leaves out a portion. Found here are 20,000 to 30,000 clones, roughly 70% of them singletons; the top ten hold 25% to 30%. The CDR3 is 15 amino acids. The ends lost 5 bases at V and 0 bases at J; junction bases unmatched: 8. Germline values: CDR1 SGHDT, CDR2 YYEEEE. As concerns this clone: Its antigen remains unknown.

This chain joins TRBV5-6 and TRBJ2-7; 7 bases align to TRBD1. This material consisted of PBMCs, taken after 24 months of ibrutinib treatment. This receptor was taken from a human donor with chronic lymphocytic leukemia. In nucleotides, the CDR3 is TGTGCCAGCAGAAAAACAGGGGCGCTCTCCTACGAGCAGTACTTC. Translating gives CASRKTGALSYEQYF.